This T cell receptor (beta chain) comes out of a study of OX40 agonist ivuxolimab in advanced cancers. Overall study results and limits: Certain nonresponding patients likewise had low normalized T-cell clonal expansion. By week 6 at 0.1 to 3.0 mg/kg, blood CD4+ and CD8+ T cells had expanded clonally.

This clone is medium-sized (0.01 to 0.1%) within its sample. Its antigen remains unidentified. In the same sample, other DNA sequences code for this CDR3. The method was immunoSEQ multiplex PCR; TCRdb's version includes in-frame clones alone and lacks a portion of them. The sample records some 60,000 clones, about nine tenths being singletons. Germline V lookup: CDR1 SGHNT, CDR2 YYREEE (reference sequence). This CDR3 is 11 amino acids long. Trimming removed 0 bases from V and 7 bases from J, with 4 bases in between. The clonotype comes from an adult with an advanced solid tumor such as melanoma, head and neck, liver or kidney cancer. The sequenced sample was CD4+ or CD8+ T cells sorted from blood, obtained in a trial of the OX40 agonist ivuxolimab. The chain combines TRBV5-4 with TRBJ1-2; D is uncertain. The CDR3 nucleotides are TGTGCCAGCAGCTTGGTAGGTGGCTACACCTTC. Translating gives CASSLVGGYTF. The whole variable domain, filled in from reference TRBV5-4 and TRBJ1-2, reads ETGVTQSPTHLIKTRGQQVTLRCSSQSGHNTVSWYQQALGQGPQFIFQYYREEENGRGNFPPRFSGLQFPNYSSELNVNALELDDSALYLCASSLVGGYTFGSGTRLTVV.